This TCR beta chain was sequenced during a study of PD-1 blockade in classical Hodgkin lymphoma. Study-level background: Nivolumab dosing for patients was 3 mg/kg, administered intravenously every 2 weeks.

Overall study findings and caveats: Compared with healthy donors, newly diagnosed patients reportedly showed lower baseline TCR diversity. Whereas CD4+ TCR diversity had risen significantly by C4D1, CD8+ TCR diversity had not. Baseline diversity resembling that of newly diagnosed patients was seen in complete responders.

Each and every patient relapsed after autologous stem cell transplantation, and patients got differing brentuximab vedotin exposure. Sequencing used immunoSEQ multiplex PCR; TCRdb keeps in-frame clones, though not all of them. The sample includes more than 40,000 clones, around 72% of them seen just once. CDR3 length: 16 amino acids. V was trimmed by 1 base and J by 0 bases, leaving 10 bases between them. Germline V gene sequence: CDR1 SGHAT, CDR2 FQNNGV. For this clone: Its antigen is unknown.

The TCR originated in a human donor with classical Hodgkin lymphoma. The input for sequencing was peripheral blood mononuclear cells (PBMCs), taken before the second cycle of nivolumab. The V gene is TRBV11-2, the J gene TRBJ2-1; D is undetermined. The CDR3 loop reads CASSLGAYSSYNEQFF. The CDR3 DNA follows: TGTGCCAGCAGCTTAGGGGCCTACAGCTCCTACAATGAGCAGTTCTTC.